This TCR beta chain was recovered during a study of CD8 T cells in Susac syndrome. Random hexamers were used to reverse transcribe an amount of roughly 0.45 to 1 ug RNA. TCRdb ran MiXCR on the immunoSEQ multiplex PCR reads and lists one entry per CDR3 protein. In the table there are some 120,000 distinct CDR3 sequences, approximately 94% of which are singletons. Trimming shortened V by 1 base and J by 0 bases, and 10 bases separated the two germline ends. The germline V gene encodes CDR1 SGHTA and CDR2 FQGNSA. This CDR3 region has 16 residues. The sequencing sample was made of CD4+ T cells from PBMCs. The TCR was taken from a human donor with multiple sclerosis. The chain couples TRBV7-2 to TRBJ2-1; maybe TRBD1 (5 bases). The CDR3 DNA follows: TGTGCCAGCAGCTTAGTAGGGGTAAGCTCCTACAATGAGCAGTTCTTC. Its translation: CASSLVGVSSYNEQFF.